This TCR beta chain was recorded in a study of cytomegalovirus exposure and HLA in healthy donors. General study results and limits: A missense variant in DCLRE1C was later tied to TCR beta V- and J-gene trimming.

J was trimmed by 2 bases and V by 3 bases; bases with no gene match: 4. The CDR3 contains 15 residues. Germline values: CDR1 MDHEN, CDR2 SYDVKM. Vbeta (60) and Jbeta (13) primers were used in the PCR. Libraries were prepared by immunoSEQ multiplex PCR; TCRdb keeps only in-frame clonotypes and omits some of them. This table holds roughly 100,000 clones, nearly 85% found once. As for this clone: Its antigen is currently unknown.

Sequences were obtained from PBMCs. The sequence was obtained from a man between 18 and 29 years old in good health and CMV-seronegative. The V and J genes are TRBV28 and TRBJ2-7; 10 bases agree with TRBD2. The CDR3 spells CASSFSGRTTYEQYF. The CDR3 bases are TGTGCCAGCAGTTTTAGCGGGAGGACAACCTACGAGCAGTACTTC.